The T cell receptor beta chain under discussion was sequenced for a study of response to subunit inactivated influenza vaccine. TCRdb re-called the RT-PCR reads through MiXCR, storing one row per CDR3 protein. This table has about 700,000 distinct CDR3 sequences, approximately 14% appearing once. With 8 bases removed from V and 0 bases from J, the gap between germline ends came to 7 bases. The CDR3 extends over 12 amino acids. The chain links TRBV12-3 or TRBV12-4 to TRBJ2-5; a possible D gene is TRBD2 (6 bases). The sample was PBMCs from blood, taken 14 days before vaccination. This clonotype was obtained from a man aged 45 to 65 who received an inactivated influenza vaccine. CDR3 nucleotide sequence: TGTGCCAGCCGGGAGAACCAAGAGACCCAGTACTTC. Its protein product is CASRENQETQYF.